Included here is one T cell receptor beta chain sequence, with context. Its antigen is not known. This entry is derived from a study of T cell responses to AZD1222 COVID-19 vaccine. Germline CDR1 reads MNHEY; CDR2 reads SVGAGI. The CDR3 contains 15 residues. V was trimmed by 5 bases and J by 6 bases, leaving 19 bases between them. Findings and caveats of the study: Just five or six AZD1222 recipients were seropositive at baseline. Donors, mostly white British, included more females; clonal diversity was possibly underestimated.

Only in-frame clones appear in the TCRdb table, and some are missing; sequencing was by immunoSEQ multiplex PCR. This repertoire shows 100,000 to 150,000 clones, more than 70% found once; its top ten account for around 1.5%. The origin of this receptor is an adult in good health. This sequence joins TRBV6-5 and TRBJ1-2; D is perhaps TRBD1 (6 bases). This specimen consisted of peripheral blood, obtained on day 0 of AZD1222 vaccination. This chain's CDR3 is CASSRLGGAQDGYTF. As DNA, the CDR3 is TGTGCCAGCAGTCGCCTTGGGGGGGCGCAGGATGGCTACACCTTC.